What follows describes a single T cell receptor beta chain. Its antigen is not known. CDR3 length equals 11 residues. Germline values: CDR1 SQVTM, CDR2 ANQGSEA. V was pared by 5 bases and J by 4 bases, with 9 bases between. This specimen comes from a study of cytomegalovirus exposure and HLA in healthy donors. Overall study findings and caveats: Later analysis indicated greater clonal expansion among HLA-associated TCR beta chains than among equally common other chains. In an earlier analysis, productive rearrangement rates for most beta V segments clustered near 90% or 30%.

With 60 Vbeta and 13 Jbeta primers, the PCR was carried out. Data came from immunoSEQ multiplex PCR; TCRdb stores just in-frame clones and leaves some out. The sample contains over 150,000 clones, roughly four fifths of which appear only once. The chain uses TRBV29-1 and TRBJ2-7, with a weak D call TRBD1 (6 bases). Sample: PBMCs. This TCR derives from a middle-aged man in good health and CMV-seropositive. This CDR3 reads CSVLGAYEQYF. The DNA for the CDR3 is TGCAGCGTTCTGGGGGCGTACGAGCAGTACTTC.